These T cell receptor beta chains were read from a single sample in a study of molecular identifiers for immune sequencing clone quantification. TCRdb processed the PCR reads anew with MiXCR; each CDR3 protein has one entry. The data hold approximately 9,400 distinct CDR3 sequences, with under 25% observed a single time. The sample comprised naive CD8+ T cells from blood, with Jurkat cell RNA spiked in. Receptors originate from a human donor in good health. Some libraries in this study had Jurkat cell RNA spiked in. CDR3s leave out the opening cysteine and the closing phenylalanine or tryptophan. The size entry gives once, few, many, or a class for an expanded clone.

j_gene: TRBJ2-1
abundance: many
v_gene: TRBV4-1
CDR3aa: ASSYRDRDFDEQF

j_gene: TRBJ2-5
abundance: medium-sized
v_gene: TRBV20-1
CDR3aa: SARSREWETQY

j_gene: TRBJ2-2
abundance: medium-sized
v_gene: TRBV5-4
CDR3aa: ASSLAFQENTGELF

j_gene: TRBJ2-7
abundance: medium-sized
v_gene: TRBV5-6
CDR3aa: ASSLTGNEQY

j_gene: TRBJ2-5
abundance: many
v_gene: TRBV20-1
CDR3aa: SAYGTSTFVGRGETQY

j_gene: TRBJ2-6
abundance: medium-sized
v_gene: TRBV19
CDR3aa: ASTDYPTGADLRANVLT

j_gene: TRBJ1-1
abundance: medium-sized
v_gene: TRBV6-2/TRBV6-3
CDR3aa: ASRDGQGGTEAF

j_gene: TRBJ1-1
abundance: few
v_gene: TRBV5-6
CDR3aa: ASSLLGGTQNTEAF

j_gene: TRBJ1-5
abundance: many
v_gene: TRBV6-5
CDR3aa: ASSQGGTPRGSNQPQH

j_gene: TRBJ2-6
abundance: many
v_gene: TRBV12-3/TRBV12-4
CDR3aa: ASSPTGAGANVLT

j_gene: TRBJ2-1
abundance: many
v_gene: TRBV2
CDR3aa: ASSGLNEQF

j_gene: TRBJ2-2
abundance: few
v_gene: TRBV11-2
CDR3aa: ASSSGGGHDLPNTGELF

j_gene: TRBJ2-2
abundance: many
v_gene: TRBV15
CDR3aa: ATSGPTGNVPGELF

j_gene: TRBJ2-1
abundance: medium-sized
v_gene: TRBV27
CDR3aa: ASSLSLGNHNEQF

j_gene: TRBJ2-7
abundance: many
v_gene: TRBV5-1
CDR3aa: ASSLSRWGGAAYEQY

j_gene: TRBJ1-5
abundance: medium-sized
v_gene: TRBV6-2/TRBV6-3
CDR3aa: ASSLDTSNQPQH

j_gene: TRBJ2-3
abundance: medium-sized
v_gene: TRBV20-1
CDR3aa: SARPGTSGSVTDTQY